Below, 21 T cell receptor beta chains from the same sample are listed, as sequenced in a study of T cell repertoires in breast cancer. Primers covering all TCR V genes were used in emulsion RT-PCR on CD8+ T cells. Blocking oligonucleotides added to a second nested PCR suppressed unpaired genes. TCRdb reanalysed the emulsion pairing reads using MiXCR and keeps one entry per CDR3 protein. Counted here are roughly 40,000 distinct CDR3 sequences, over 40% occurring once; the ten biggest clones make up about 60%. The sequenced material came from CD8+ T cells. The receptors here all came from a pool of human donors with breast cancer or a healthy control (not recorded which).

The V and J genes are TRBV6-6 and TRBJ1-1; 11 nucleotides match TRBD1. The CDR3 is 15 residues long. V trimming: 4 bases; J trimming: 5 bases; junction bases outside the gene matches: 6. Germline CDR1 and CDR2: MNHNY and SVGAGI (reference sequence). CDR3 sequence reads: CASSLYGTGGTEAFF. In DNA form, the CDR3 reads TGTGCCAGCAGTTTATACGGGACAGGGGGGACTGAAGCTTTCTTT.

This CDR3 reads CASSKGQFYGYTF. The CDR3 DNA is TGTGCCAGCAGTAAGGGACAGTTCTATGGCTACACCTTC. V is TRBV6-1 and J is TRBJ1-2; 7 bases agree with TRBD1. The V and J ends lost 5 bases and 4 bases, in that order; junction bases with no gene match: 4. CDR1 and CDR2 from the germline V gene are MNHNS and SASEGT. The CDR3 length is 13 residues.

This clonotype came up a few times. V is TRBV6-1 and J is TRBJ1-2, with D possibly being TRBD1 (5 bases). The V end lost 0 bases, the J end lost 4 bases, and 9 bases lay between the germline ends. From germline, CDR1 is MNHNS and CDR2 SASEGT. The CDR3 is 14 amino acids. This CDR3 is CASSEARAVYGYTF. The CDR3 DNA reads as TGTGCCAGCAGTGAAGCCAGGGCCGTCTATGGCTACACCTTC.

The genes are TRBV5-4 and TRBJ1-2; 7 bases agree with TRBD1. CDR1 is SGHNT, CDR2 YYREEE, per germline (reference sequence). V lost 2 bases, J lost 4 bases, and 5 bases stayed unmatched. This CDR3 region has 14 residues. CDR3 DNA sequence: TGTGCCAGCAGCTTCGCAGGGGGGGGCTATGGCTACACCTTC. Amino acid sequence: CASSFAGGGYGYTF.

Concerning this clonotype itself: A read error may be the cause here, since a much bigger clone is one base away. V gene TRBV25-1 combines with J gene TRBJ1-1, with D hard to call. CDR1 is MGHDK and CDR2 is SYGVNS in the germline V gene. This CDR3 region has 15 residues. The CDR3 nucleotides are TGTGCCAGCGGTGAACCCCGGGTCGGAAACACTGAAGCTTTCTTT. Residues: CASGEPRVGNTEAFF.

This chain joins TRBV6-5 and TRBJ2-7; D is perhaps TRBD1 (6 bases). The CDR3 contains 15 residues. Looked up from germline, CDR1 is MNHEY and CDR2 is SVGAGI. V lost 2 bases and J 2 bases, leaving 13 bases between the germline ends. CDR3 in amino acids: CASSYPGARPYEQYF. CDR3 DNA: TGTGCCAGCAGTTACCCAGGGGCGCGACCCTACGAGCAGTACTTC.

This clonotype has a handful of counts. The chain recombines TRBV19 with TRBJ2-1; no reliable D call. There are 15 residues in the CDR3. The V gene lost 0 bases and the J gene lost 1 base, with 7 bases spanning the gap. Germline V gives CDR1 LNHDA, CDR2 SQIVND (reference sequence). The CDR3 region is CASSIEAVSYNEQFF. The CDR3 DNA is TGTGCCAGTAGTATAGAGGCAGTTTCCTACAATGAGCAGTTCTTC.

V is TRBV6-1 and J is TRBJ2-1; D might be TRBD2 (5 bases). Germline-derived CDR1 and CDR2 are MNHNS and SASEGT. The ends were cut back, 3 bases at V and 3 bases at J, with 12 bases in the middle. This CDR3 spans 15 amino acids. The DNA of the CDR3 is TGTGCCAGCAGTGATTTCGCGGGTAGCTACAATGAGCAGTTCTTC. Residues: CASSDFAGSYNEQFF.

A few counts support this clonotype. The V gene is TRBV6-5, the J gene TRBJ1-3, with 9 bases fitting TRBD1. The V segment lost 1 base and the J segment 2 bases; nucleotides outside the gene matches: 9. There are 18 residues in the CDR3. Germline CDR1 and CDR2: MNHEY and SVGAGI. This CDR3 is CASSYFIPGQGTGNTIYF. In DNA form, the CDR3 reads TGTGCCAGCAGTTACTTTATTCCGGGACAGGGAACTGGAAACACCATATATTTT.

In the case of this clonotype: At one end, the junction sequence differs from germline, possibly due to a read error. The chain has TRBV2 and TRBJ1-2, with D tentatively TRBD1 (5 bases). Per germline, CDR1 SNHLY and CDR2 FYNNEI. The CDR3 is 11 residues long. The CDR3 DNA follows: TGTGCCGGCAGTCCAGGGTGGGGCTACACCTTC. Amino acid sequence: CAGSPGWGYTF.

This clonotype was counted a few times. The rearrangement links TRBV9 to TRBJ1-2; D is uncertain. Trimming took 5 bases from V and 2 from J, leaving 10 bases between them. Germline CDR1 and CDR2: SGDLS and YYNGEE. The CDR3 contains 13 residues. The CDR3 sequence is CASSPWLNYGYTF. For the CDR3, the DNA is TGTGCCAGCAGTCCGTGGCTCAACTATGGCTACACCTTC.

This clonotype was counted many times. The V and J genes are TRBV28 and TRBJ1-3; D is uncertain. Germline V gives CDR1 MDHEN, CDR2 SYDVKM. The CDR3 runs 15 residues. The V and J ends lost 7 bases and 0 bases respectively, with 13 bases between them. CDR3 DNA sequence: TGTGCCAGCATCCTCGACCCGATCTCTGGAAACACCATATATTTT. It specifies CASILDPISGNTIYF.

This clonotype was found once. V and J are TRBV4-3 and TRBJ1-4, with D possibly being TRBD1 (5 bases). The CDR3 consists of 18 residues. Germline CDR1 reads LGHNA; CDR2 reads YSLEER. The V gene lost 0 bases and the J gene lost 4 bases, with 18 bases spanning the gap. In DNA, the CDR3 is TGCGCCAGCAGCCAAGATCTATTATTCAGGGCTGGTAATGAAAAACTGTTTTTT. Its protein product is CASSQDLLFRAGNEKLFF.

This chain uses TRBV5-1 with TRBJ1-6; TRBD1 is a possible D gene (6 bases). This CDR3 is 14 amino acids long. V shed 2 bases and J shed 8 bases, with 11 bases lying between them. Germline CDR1 and CDR2: SGHRS and YFSETQ. CDR3 residues: CASSFGDKYSPLHF. The CDR3 nucleotides read TGCGCCAGCAGCTTCGGGGACAAGTATTCACCCCTCCACTTT.

This clonotype was counted ten times or more. The chain couples TRBV27 to TRBJ1-1, with D perhaps TRBD1 (5 bases). Trimming cost V 5 bases and J 0 bases, with 13 bases left between them. The CDR3 loop spans 15 amino acids. Germline CDR1 MNHEY, CDR2 SMNVEV (reference sequence). The DNA of the CDR3 is TGTGCCAGCAGTCAGGGACTTTACGTGAACACTGAAGCTTTCTTT. This codes for CASSQGLYVNTEAFF.

A few counts support this clonotype. The V and J genes are TRBV20-1 and TRBJ1-6, with 7 nucleotides matching TRBD1. Germline CDR1 is DFQATT and CDR2 is SNEGSKA (reference sequence). There are 14 residues in the CDR3. The trim removed 3 bases at V and 8 bases at J, leaving 7 bases unmatched. The CDR3 spells CSARVGQDYSPLHF. In DNA form, the CDR3 reads TGCAGTGCTAGGGTAGGACAGGATTATTCACCCCTCCACTTT.

This clonotype showed up just a few times. CDR3 sequence: CASRPSPEGAKHEQFF. Written as DNA, the CDR3 is TGTGCCAGCAGACCCTCCCCCGAGGGGGCGAAGCATGAGCAGTTCTTC. The chain carries TRBV6-1 and TRBJ2-1; 7 bases are shared with TRBD1. Looked up from germline, CDR1 is MNHNS and CDR2 is SASEGT. CDR3 length: 16 residues. V lost 6 bases to trimming and J lost 8 bases; unmatched junction nucleotides: 16.

V gene TRBV12-3 or TRBV12-4 combines with J gene TRBJ1-5, with a weak D call TRBD1 (5 bases). The CDR3 contains 11 residues. The V gene lost 5 bases and the J gene lost 9 bases, with 8 bases spanning the gap. In DNA, the CDR3 is TGTGCCAGCAGTCCCGGGGGGCCCCAGCATTTT. Protein: CASSPGGPQHF.

V usage is TRBV12-5 and J usage is TRBJ2-4; a weak D match, TRBD1 (5 bases). The CDR3 has 16 residues. Germline lookup yields CDR1 LGHNT and CDR2 FRNRAP. The germline V and J ends were trimmed by 5 bases and 8 bases, with 22 bases remaining between them. CDR3 sequence reads: CASGPGWGRSTDIQYF. The DNA of the CDR3 is TGTGCTAGTGGTCCTGGCTGGGGCAGGTCAACGGACATTCAGTACTTC.

This clonotype was observed a handful of times. The V and J genes are TRBV5-4 and TRBJ1-4, with 7 bases identical to TRBD1. J gave up 5 bases and V 4 bases, and 5 bases lay outside the gene matches. Per germline, CDR1 SGHNT and CDR2 YYREEE (reference sequence). The CDR3 contains 14 residues. The CDR3 sequence is CASSMGQWNEKLFF. The CDR3 DNA follows: TGTGCCAGCAGCATGGGACAGTGGAATGAAAAACTGTTTTTT.

This rearrangement joins TRBV29-1 to TRBJ1-1; no reliable D call. The CDR3 extends over 10 amino acids. V lost 7 bases and J 0 bases, leaving 3 bases between the germline ends. The germline CDR1 and CDR2 sequences are SQVTM and ANQGSEA. The CDR3 region is CSAMNTEAFF. The DNA of the CDR3 is TGCAGCGCAATGAACACTGAAGCTTTCTTT. The variable domain in full, with the rest retrieved from reference TRBV29-1 and TRBJ1-1, is SAVISQKPSRDICQRGTSLTIQCQVDSQVTMMFWYRQQPGQSLTLIATANQGSEATYESGFVIDKFPISRPNLTFSTLTVSNMSPEDSSIYLCSAMNTEAFFGQGTRLTVV.